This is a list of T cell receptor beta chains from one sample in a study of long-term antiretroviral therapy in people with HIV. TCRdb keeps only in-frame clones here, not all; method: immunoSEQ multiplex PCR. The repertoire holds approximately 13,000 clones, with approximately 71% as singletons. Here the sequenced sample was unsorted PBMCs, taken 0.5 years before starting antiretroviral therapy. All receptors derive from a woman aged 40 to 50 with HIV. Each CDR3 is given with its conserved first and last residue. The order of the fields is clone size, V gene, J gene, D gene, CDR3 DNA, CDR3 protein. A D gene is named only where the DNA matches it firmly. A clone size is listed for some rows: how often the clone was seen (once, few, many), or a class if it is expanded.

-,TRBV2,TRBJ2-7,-,TGTGCCAGCAGTGAAACACAGATTACCTACGAGCAGTACTTC,CASSETQITYEQYF
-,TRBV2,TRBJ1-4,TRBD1,TGTGCCAGCAATAACCGGGACAGAGATGAAAAACTGTTTTTT,CASNNRDRDEKLFF
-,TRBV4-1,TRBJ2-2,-,TGCGCCAGCAGCCAAGAGGTGGGAGCGGCCGGGGAGCTGTTTTTT,CASSQEVGAAGELFF
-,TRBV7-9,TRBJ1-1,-,TGTGCCAGCAGCCAACTGACCGGGGGGATTAAGGACACTGAAGCTTTCTTT,CASSQLTGGIKDTEAFF
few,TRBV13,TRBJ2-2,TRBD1,TGTGCCAGCAGCTTGACAGGGCAAAACGGGGAGCTGTTTTTT,CASSLTGQNGELFF
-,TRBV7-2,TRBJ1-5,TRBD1,TGTGCCAGCAGCATTCAGGGGGCGAAGGACGGCCAGCCCCAGCATTTT,CASSIQGAKDGQPQHF
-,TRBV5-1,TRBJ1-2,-,TGCGCCAGCAGCTTGGCACGGGGAGGCTATGGCTACACCTTC,CASSLARGGYGYTF
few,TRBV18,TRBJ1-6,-,TGTGCCAGCTCACCCGAGATGGCAGGCTCTCTGGGGTCACCCCTCCACTTT,CASSPEMAGSLGSPLHF
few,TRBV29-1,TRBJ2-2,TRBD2,TGCAGCGTTAGGTGGACTAGATCCACCGGGGAGCTGTTTTTT,CSVRWTRSTGELFF
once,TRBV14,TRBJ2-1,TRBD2,TGTGCCAGCAGTCCTACCAGCGGGACTTACAATGAGCAGTTCTTC,CASSPTSGTYNEQFF
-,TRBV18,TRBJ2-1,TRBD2,TGTGCCAGCTCCGGGAGGGGGGATGAGCAGTTCTTC,CASSGRGDEQFF
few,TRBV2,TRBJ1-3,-,TGTGCCAGCAGTGGTCGTGGAAACACCATATATTTT,CASSGRGNTIYF
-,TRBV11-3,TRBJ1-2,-,TGTGCCAGCGGGCCTGGCGGCAGGGAGGATGGCTACACCTTC,CASGPGGREDGYTF
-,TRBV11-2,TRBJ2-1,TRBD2,TGTGCCAGCAGCGCCCCGGGACTAGTGAATGAGCAGTTCTTC,CASSAPGLVNEQFF
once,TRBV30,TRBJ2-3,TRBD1,TGTGCCTGGCTCTCTGGACAGGGCCACACAGATACGCAGTATTTT,CAWLSGQGHTDTQYF
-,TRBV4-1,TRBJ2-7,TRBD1,TGCGCCAGCAGCCTCGACAGGGGTGGTAACGAGCAGTACTTC,CASSLDRGGNEQYF
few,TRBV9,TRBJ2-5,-,TGTGCCAGCAGCGTAGAGGGTACCGGGGTGGAGACCCAGTACTTC,CASSVEGTGVETQYF
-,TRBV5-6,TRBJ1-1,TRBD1,TGTGCCAGCATCAAGGACAGGGTCAATACGAACACTGAAGCTTTCTTT,CASIKDRVNTNTEAFF
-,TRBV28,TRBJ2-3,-,TGTGCCAGCAGTTTATCCCCTAGCCTGACAGATACGCAGTATTTT,CASSLSPSLTDTQYF
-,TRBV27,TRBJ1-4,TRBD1,TGTGCCAGCAGTCCCTACCGAACCCGGACAGGCGGATCGGGGGAAAAACTGTTTTTT,CASSPYRTRTGGSGEKLFF
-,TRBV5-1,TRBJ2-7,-,TGCGCCAGCAGCTTGTCCGGACTCTCCTACGAGCAGTACTTC,CASSLSGLSYEQYF
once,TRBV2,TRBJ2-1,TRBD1,TGTGCCAGCTCGACAGGGACCGAGCAGTTCTTC,CASSTGTEQFF
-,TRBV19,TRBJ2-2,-,TGTGCCAGTTCTCAGCCGAAGGTAACCACCGGGGAGCTGTTTTTT,CASSQPKVTTGELFF
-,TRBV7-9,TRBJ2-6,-,TGTGCCGAGCTTGGGGAAACGGGCTCTGGGGCCAACGTCCTGACTTTC,CAELGETGSGANVLTF
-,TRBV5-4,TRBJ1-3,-,TGTGCCAGCAGCTTGGGGCCGCGGAACTCTGGAAACACCATATATTTT,CASSLGPRNSGNTIYF
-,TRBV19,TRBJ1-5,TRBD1,TGTGCCGCGGGAGGGACAGGGGGCCAGCCCCAGCATTTT,CAAGGTGGQPQHF
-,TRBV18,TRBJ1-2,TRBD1,TGTGCCAGCTCGATCACAGGGGGAGACTATGGCTACACCTTC,CASSITGGDYGYTF
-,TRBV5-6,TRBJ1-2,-,TGTGCCAGCAGCTTGCTTTCCTATGGCTACACCTTC,CASSLLSYGYTF
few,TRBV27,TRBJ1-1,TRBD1,TGTGCCAGCAGTTCGGGACAGGTGAACACTGAAGCTTTCTTT,CASSSGQVNTEAFF
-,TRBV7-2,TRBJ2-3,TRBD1,TGTGCCAGCAGCTTCCGGACAGGAGGCGATACGCAGTATTTT,CASSFRTGGDTQYF
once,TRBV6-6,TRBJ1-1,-,TGTGCCAGCAGTTCTCCGCAGATGAACACTGAAGCTTTCTTT,CASSSPQMNTEAFF
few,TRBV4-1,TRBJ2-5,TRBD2,TGCGCCAGCAGCCAAGTTCTCAGCGGGAGAGAGACCCAGTACTTC,CASSQVLSGRETQYF
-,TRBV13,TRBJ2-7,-,TGTGCCAGCACCCTCGGGGATAACGAGCAGTACTTC,CASTLGDNEQYF
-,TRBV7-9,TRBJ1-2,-,TGTGCCAGCAGCTTAAAAGGAGCCCAGAACTATGGCTACACCTTC,CASSLKGAQNYGYTF
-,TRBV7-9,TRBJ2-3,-,TGTGCCAGCAGCTTAGTAATCAGTACTAGCACAGATACGCAGTATTTT,CASSLVISTSTDTQYF
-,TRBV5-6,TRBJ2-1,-,TGTGCCAGCAGTGCGAATTCCTACAATGAGCAGTTCTTC,CASSANSYNEQFF
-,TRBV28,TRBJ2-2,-,TGTGCCAGCACTAGGAGCCTCACCGGGGAGCTGTTTTTT,CASTRSLTGELFF
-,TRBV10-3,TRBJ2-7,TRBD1,TGTGCCACCCTACCGACTGGGACAGGTGTTACCTACGAGCAGTACTTC,CATLPTGTGVTYEQYF
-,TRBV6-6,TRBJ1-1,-,TGTGCCAGCAGTTACGGAGATGGGACTGAAGCTTTCTTT,CASSYGDGTEAFF
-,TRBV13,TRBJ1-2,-,TGTGCCAGCAGCTTTGGGGGAAACTATGGCTACACCTTC,CASSFGGNYGYTF
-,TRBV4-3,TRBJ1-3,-,TGCGCCAGCAGCCAAGATCTTGGCAAGAACTCTGGAAACACCATATATTTT,CASSQDLGKNSGNTIYF
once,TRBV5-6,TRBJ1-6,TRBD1,TGTGCCAGCAGCGCGAACAGGGGAGTTAGCCCCCTCCACTTT,CASSANRGVSPLHF
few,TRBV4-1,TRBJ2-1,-,TGCGCCAGCAGCCCTGACAGATACAATGAGCAGTTCTTC,CASSPDRYNEQFF
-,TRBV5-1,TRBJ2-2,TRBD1,TGCGCCAGCAGCCTGGGGAATAAGCCGGGACAGGGAGCCGGGGAGCTGTTTTTT,CASSLGNKPGQGAGELFF
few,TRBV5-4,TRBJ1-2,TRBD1,TGTGCCAGCAGCCCGTCGACAGGGTTTCGGAGCTATGGCTACACCTTC,CASSPSTGFRSYGYTF
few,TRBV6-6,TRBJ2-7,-,TGTGCCAGCTCTGGACAGTCCTACGAGCAGTACTTC,CASSGQSYEQYF
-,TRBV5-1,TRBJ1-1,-,TGCGCCAGCAGCCTAAAACCTAAACAGGGCTTAGGGGAGGCTTTCTTT,CASSLKPKQGLGEAFF
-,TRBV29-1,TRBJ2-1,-,TGCAGCGTTGGAAGGCAGACACATAACAATGAGCAGTTCTTC,CSVGRQTHNNEQFF
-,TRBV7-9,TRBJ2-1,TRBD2,TGTGCCAGCATTCCCCCGCGGGAGAATGAGCAGTTCTTC,CASIPPRENEQFF
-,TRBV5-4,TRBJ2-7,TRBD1,TGTGCCAGCAGCTCGGGGACAGGAAACTACGAGCAGTACTTC,CASSSGTGNYEQYF
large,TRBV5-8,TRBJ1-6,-,TGTGCCAGCAGCGGGCGGACAGCTATCTATAATTCACCCCTCCACTTT,CASSGRTAIYNSPLHF
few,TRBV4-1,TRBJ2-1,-,TGCGCCAGCAGCCAATTCGGGGTCAGCTCCTACAATGAGCAGTTCTTC,CASSQFGVSSYNEQFF
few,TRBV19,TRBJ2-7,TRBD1,TGTGCCAGTAGTATAGAAGGGGGCCAAGAGCAGTACTTC,CASSIEGGQEQYF
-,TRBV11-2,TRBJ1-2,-,TGTGCCAGCAGCTTAGGCCCCAGGGATGACTATGGCTACACCTTC,CASSLGPRDDYGYTF
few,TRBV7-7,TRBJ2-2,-,TGTGCCAGCAGTCCTTCAAGGGCGCCAGGGGAGCTGTTTTTT,CASSPSRAPGELFF